The rows below give T cell receptor beta chains drawn from one sample of a study of blood T cell repertoires in COVID-19. Some clones are missing from TCRdb's copy, which holds only in-frame ones; the method was immunoSEQ multiplex PCR. The table lists 350,000 to 450,000 clones, 70% to 90% of them singletons, with approximately 1.5% in the top ten. What was sequenced was PBMCs or T cells enriched from blood (not recorded which). The receptor set was obtained from a woman aged 18-29 years who had been exposed to COVID-19. Both conserved end residues are part of each CDR3. A D gene is named only where the DNA matches it firmly. The size of a clone is reported for some rows only, either as once, few or many, or as a class for expanded clones.

j_gene | v_gene | abundance | d_gene | CDR3aa | CDR3nt
TRBJ1-1 | TRBV29-1 | . | TRBD1 | CSAGRGQGDTEAFF | TGCAGCGCCGGCAGGGGACAGGGAGACACTGAAGCTTTCTTT
TRBJ1-2 | TRBV18 | . | TRBD1 | CASSPTTGLIGGYTF | TGTGCCAGCTCACCGACGACAGGGTTAATTGGAGGCTACACCTTC
TRBJ2-7 | TRBV3-1/TRBV3-2 | once | TRBD1 | CASSPPGQVYYEQYF | TGTGCCAGCAGCCCCCCGGGACAGGTATACTACGAGCAGTACTTC
TRBJ2-1 | TRBV7-3 | . | TRBD2 | CASSLTSGFLYNEQFF | TGTGCCAGCAGCTTAACTAGCGGGTTCCTCTACAATGAGCAGTTCTTC
TRBJ2-3 | TRBV5-1 | . | . | CASSSGQSFTDTQYF | TGCGCCAGCAGCTCCGGACAGAGCTTCACAGATACGCAGTATTTT
TRBJ1-1 | TRBV10-3 | . | TRBD1 | CAISEPRTGGTEAFF | TGTGCCATCAGTGAGCCTCGGACAGGGGGAACTGAAGCTTTCTTT
TRBJ2-1 | TRBV10-2 | . | TRBD2 | CASSESISGRANEQFF | TGCGCCAGCAGTGAGTCGATTAGCGGGAGGGCCAATGAGCAGTTCTTC
TRBJ2-1 | TRBV30 | many | . | CAWSSQGSFYNEQFF | TGTGCCTGGAGTTCACAGGGCTCTTTCTACAATGAGCAGTTCTTC
TRBJ1-3 | TRBV29-1 | . | TRBD1 | CSVKGAVGNTIYF | TGCAGCGTTAAGGGGGCAGTAGGAAACACCATATATTTT
TRBJ2-1 | TRBV4-1 | . | . | CASSRGREQFF | TGCGCCAGCAGCCGGGGCAGGGAGCAGTTCTTC